The rows below give T cell receptor beta chains drawn from one sample of a study of metastatic and nonmetastatic thyroid tumors. TCRdb redid the clone calls on the PCR reads using MiXCR. The sample has some 31,000 clones, under 4.5% seen once. Material for sequencing was blood. Receptors were obtained from a female donor with papillary thyroid cancer or a benign thyroid nodule (not recorded which). Some clones in this sample may be carry-over from other donors' samples. CDR3s include the opening cysteine and the closing phenylalanine or tryptophan. Fields, in order: V gene, clone size, J gene, D gene, CDR3 protein, CDR3 DNA. D genes are given only for firm matches. Clone size, where shown, is once, few, many, or a class for clones that have expanded.

>TRBV10-1|many|TRBJ2-7|-
CASSHGRGTGEQYF
TGCGCCAGCAGCCACGGCCGTGGAACCGGTGAGCAGTACTTC
>TRBV30|many|TRBJ1-1|-
CAWGRLGTEAFF
TGTGCCTGGGGTCGGTTGGGGACTGAAGCTTTCTTT
>TRBV7-8|many|TRBJ2-2|TRBD1
CASSRWTGDTGELFF
TGTGCCAGCAGCAGATGGACAGGGGACACCGGGGAGCTGTTTTTT
>TRBV6-2/TRBV6-3|-|TRBJ1-1|TRBD1
CASLTGVNTEAFF
TGTGCCAGCCTGACAGGGGTCAACACTGAAGCTTTCTTT
>TRBV9|many|TRBJ2-6|TRBD1
CASSVTTGAGANVLTF
TGTGCCAGCAGCGTAACGACAGGGGCTGGGGCCAACGTCCTGACTTTC
>TRBV6-1|few|TRBJ2-1|TRBD2
CASSEEVAGGGDEQFF
TGTGCCAGCAGCGAAGAGGTAGCGGGAGGGGGAGATGAGCAGTTCTTC
>TRBV2|many|TRBJ2-5|-
CASSQDGRPETQYF
TGTGCCAGCAGCCAGGACGGACGTCCCGAGACCCAGTACTTC
>TRBV2|many|TRBJ2-7|-
CASKLSSNSYEQYF
TGTGCCAGCAAACTTTCTAGCAACTCCTACGAGCAGTACTTC
>TRBV19|few|TRBJ2-7|-
CASSAWTWVSYEQYF
TGTGCCAGTAGCGCCTGGACATGGGTCTCCTACGAGCAGTACTTC
>TRBV4-1|many|TRBJ1-3|-
CASSQAPFRAQRLGNTIYF
TGCGCCAGCAGCCAGGCTCCGTTCCGGGCCCAGAGGCTCGGAAACACCATATATTTT
>TRBV13|many|TRBJ1-2|-
CASSLDLVVLDGYTF
TGTGCCAGCAGCTTAGATCTGGTGGTTCTTGATGGCTACACCTTC
>TRBV7-8|many|TRBJ1-1|TRBD1
CASSLDRGTEAFF
TGTGCCAGCAGCTTAGACAGGGGCACTGAAGCTTTCTTT
>TRBV20-1|many|TRBJ1-2|TRBD1
CSASPGQGYYGYTF
TGCAGTGCTAGTCCCGGACAGGGGTACTATGGCTACACCTTC
>TRBV10-3|few|TRBJ2-7|TRBD2
CAISESNGGLAIHEQYF
TGTGCCATCAGTGAGTCGAATGGAGGACTAGCCATCCATGAGCAGTACTTC
>TRBV15|few|TRBJ2-7|-
CATSFRDYEQYF
TGTGCCACCAGCTTCCGGGACTACGAGCAGTACTTC
>TRBV7-6|medium-sized|TRBJ2-5|-
CASSLKAWGREETQYF
TGTGCCAGCAGCTTAAAGGCGTGGGGCAGGGAAGAGACCCAGTACTTC
>TRBV19|few|TRBJ1-3|-
CASRLGSSGNTIYF
TGTGCCAGTAGGTTGGGCAGCTCTGGAAACACCATATATTTT
>TRBV20-1|many|TRBJ2-7|TRBD2
CSARAGGAPYEQYF
TGCAGTGCTAGGGCGGGAGGCGCCCCCTACGAGCAGTACTTC
>TRBV9|few|TRBJ2-5|TRBD1
CASSAGTGGRDQETQYF
TGTGCCAGCAGCGCCGGGACAGGGGGCCGTGACCAAGAGACCCAGTACTTC
>TRBV28|-|TRBJ1-5|-
CAIAGRNNHPQHF
TGTGCCATAGCGGGCAGAAACAATCATCCCCAGCATTTT
>TRBV6-1|few|TRBJ2-7|TRBD1
CASAWTGMGEQYF
TGTGCCAGCGCGTGGACAGGGATGGGCGAGCAGTACTTC
>TRBV14|many|TRBJ1-1|-
CASSQKGSTRGTEAFF
TGTGCCAGCAGCCAAAAAGGGTCCACGAGGGGCACTGAAGCTTTCTTT
>TRBV19|many|TRBJ1-5|TRBD1
CASTTRGQGGNQPQHF
TGTGCCAGTACCACTCGGGGACAGGGGGGAAATCAGCCCCAGCATTTT
>TRBV7-6|-|TRBJ1-4|TRBD1
CASSTGQKNEKLFF
TGTGCCAGCAGCACGGGACAGAAGAATGAAAAACTGTTTTTT
>TRBV6-1|few|TRBJ1-5|-
CASRGTYGPQHF
TGTGCCAGCAGGGGGACGTACGGGCCCCAGCATTTT
>TRBV20-1|few|TRBJ1-6|-
CSARLSSYNSPLHF
TGCAGTGCTCGTCTAAGCTCCTATAATTCACCCCTCCACTTT
>TRBV20-1|few|TRBJ2-2|TRBD1
CSARTAGTGWAGELFF
TGCAGTGCTAGAACCGCCGGGACAGGGTGGGCCGGGGAGCTGTTTTTT
>TRBV5-1|few|TRBJ2-7|-
CASSLGGEARSYEQYF
TGCGCCAGCAGCTTAGGAGGGGAGGCACGATCCTACGAGCAGTACTTC